The 24 T cell receptor beta chains given below trace back to one sample, sequenced in a study of T cells in Graves' hyperthyroidism and ophthalmopathy. Amplification yielded TCR beta CDR3 regions, with RNA transcripts as the source. The study used the HTBI primer set for a first-round RT-PCR of the TCR CDR3. TCRdb reanalysed the multiplex PCR reads using MiXCR and keeps one entry per CDR3 protein. Of about 400,000 distinct CDR3 sequences listed, more than 12% were seen once; the top ten hold about 31%. Sequenced: blood. The receptor set was obtained from a woman in her twenties or thirties with Graves' hyperthyroidism.

The sample holds many counts of this clonotype. This sequence joins TRBV28 and TRBJ2-7; 9 nucleotides match TRBD1. With 6 bases clipped from V and 2 bases from J, the junction kept 8 bases outside the gene matches. CDR3 size: 15 residues. In germline, CDR1 is MDHEN, CDR2 SYDVKM. CDR3 nucleotide sequence: TGTGCCAGCAGCTCCGGGACAGGGAGCCCCTACGAGCAGTACTTC. It encodes CASSSGTGSPYEQYF.

A note on this clonotype: Being one base from a much bigger clone, this may be a read error. The chain couples TRBV28 to TRBJ2-7, with 12 bases aligning to TRBD2. Germline CDR1 reads MDHEN; CDR2 reads SYDVKM. The CDR3 extends over 15 amino acids. V shed 6 bases, J shed 6 bases, and the junction held 9 bases outside the gene matches. This chain's CDR3 is CASSSPGLAGAEQYF. CDR3 nucleotide sequence: TGTGCCAGCAGCTCCCCGGGACTAGCGGGTGCCGAGCAGTACTTC.

Worth noting for this clonotype: Possible read error: a much larger clone is one base away. The rearrangement joins TRBV28 to TRBJ2-1; 13 bases line up with TRBD2. The germline CDR1 and CDR2 sequences are MDHEN and SYDVKM. The CDR3 loop spans 17 amino acids. CDR3 in amino acids: CASSFPGRLAGGNEQSF. DNA of the CDR3: TGTGCCAGCAGTTTCCCCGGCCGACTAGCGGGAGGTAATGAGCAGTCCTTC.

This clonotype showed up many times. The J gene is TRBJ2-3, the V gene TRBV11-1, with a weak D call TRBD2 (6 bases). Germline CDR1 SGHAT, CDR2 FQDESV (reference sequence). Trimming shortened V by 5 bases and J by 3 bases, and 12 bases separated the two germline ends. This CDR3 spans 14 amino acids. The CDR3 bases are TGTGCCAGCAGCGCCGGAGGAGGGACAGATACGCAGTATTTT. Its translation: CASSAGGGTDTQYF.

This clonotype has a handful of counts. The chain employs TRBV28 and TRBJ1-2, with 8 nucleotides matching TRBD1. Germline trimming cut 1 base from V and 7 bases from J; bases unmatched to any gene: 2. This CDR3 is 13 amino acids long. CDR1 is MDHEN, CDR2 SYDVKM, per germline. CDR3 residues: CASSLYDRGGYTF. CDR3 nucleotide sequence: TGTGCCAGCAGTTTATACGACAGGGGTGGCTACACCTTC.

The V call is TRBV20-1, the J call TRBJ1-5; TRBD1 aligns across 9 bases. Trimming cost V 5 bases and J 4 bases; bases outside gene matches: 6. CDR1 and CDR2 (germline): DFQATT, SNEGSKA (reference sequence). CDR3 length: 14 amino acids. In nucleotides, the CDR3 is TGCAGTGCTTCGGACAGGGGCTCGAATCAGCCCCAGCATTTT. It encodes CSASDRGSNQPQHF.

In its sample, this clonotype was seen a few times. V is TRBV2 and J is TRBJ2-3, with TRBD2 identical over 8 bases. The V gene end was trimmed by 8 bases and the J gene end by 3 bases; junction bases not matched to a gene: 4. This CDR3 comprises 13 residues. Germline CDR1 is SNHLY and CDR2 is FYNNEI. CDR3 nucleotide sequence: TGTGCCAGCGAGCGGGAGATTACAGATACGCAGTATTTT. Its translation is CASEREITDTQYF.

This clonotype was observed at least ten times. The rearrangement joins TRBV29-1 to TRBJ1-1; D is perhaps TRBD1 (5 bases). V lost 2 bases, J lost 1 base, and 11 bases lay in between. CDR1 and CDR2 from the germline V gene are SQVTM and ANQGSEA. The CDR3 sequence is 14 residues long. Here the CDR3 reads CSVEPGGENTEAFF. DNA for the CDR3: TGCAGCGTTGAACCCGGGGGAGAGAACACTGAAGCTTTCTTT.

This clonotype was seen many times. The V gene is TRBV18, the J gene TRBJ1-1; 7 bases fit TRBD1. CDR1 and CDR2 (germline): KGHSH, LQKENI. The CDR3 runs 15 residues. Trimming at V came to 3 bases and at J to 3 bases, leaving 7 bases not matched to a gene. This CDR3 is CASSPDRDVYTEAFF. The DNA of the CDR3 is TGTGCCAGCTCACCCGACAGGGATGTGTACACTGAAGCTTTCTTT.

This clonotype was found many times. The rearrangement uses TRBV2 and TRBJ2-1, with unresolved D. CDR3 length: 12 residues. The germline V gene encodes CDR1 SNHLY and CDR2 FYNNEI. With 6 bases removed from V and 4 bases from J, the gap between germline ends came to 7 bases. The CDR3 sequence is CASSGGYNEQFF. CDR3 bases: TGTGCCAGCAGCGGCGGTTACAATGAGCAGTTCTTC.

This clonotype was observed once. The chain carries TRBV24-1 and TRBJ1-3; no reliable D call. This CDR3 is built from 15 residues. The V end was cut by 3 bases, the J end by 0 bases, with 8 bases between. The germline gives CDR1 KGHDR, CDR2 SFDVKD. The chain's CDR3 is CATSDSRRSGNTIYF. The CDR3 DNA sequence: TGTGCCACCAGTGATAGCCGGCGCTCTGGAAACACCATATATTTT.

This clonotype appeared a few times. The rearrangement uses TRBV27 and TRBJ1-2; 8 nucleotides match TRBD1. The CDR3 is 15 residues long. After removal of 5 bases from V and 5 bases from J, the junction contained 10 bases not matched to a gene. The germline V gene has CDR1 MNHEY and CDR2 SMNVEV (reference sequence). The CDR3 here is CASSPRDRPIYGYTF. DNA for the CDR3: TGTGCCAGCAGTCCTCGGGACAGGCCCATTTATGGCTACACCTTC.

This clonotype was seen repeatedly, ten times or more. The chain carries TRBV27 and TRBJ2-3, with TRBD2 matching 12 bases. The CDR3 covers 17 residues. V shed 5 bases and J 4 bases; nucleotides not matched to a gene: 10. CDR1 and CDR2 from the germline V gene are MNHEY and SMNVEV (reference sequence). CDR3 nucleotide sequence: TGTGCCAGCAGTCTCCTAGCGGGAGGGCTTTTCGCAGATACGCAGTATTTT. Translating it yields CASSLLAGGLFADTQYF.

The chain links TRBV29-1 to TRBJ2-2; TRBD2 is a possible D gene (6 bases). Germline-derived CDR1 and CDR2 are SQVTM and ANQGSEA. Deletions cut 1 base from V and 0 bases from J, with 6 bases between. This CDR3 is 14 amino acids long. CDR3 in DNA: TGCAGCGTTGAAGCGGGGGCGAACACCGGGGAGCTGTTTTTT. Its protein is CSVEAGANTGELFF.

The J gene is TRBJ2-1, the V gene TRBV7-2; possibly TRBD2 for D (5 bases). Germline-derived CDR1 and CDR2 are SGHTA and FQGNSA. This CDR3 comprises 15 residues. Trimming left V 6 bases short and J 0 bases short, with 12 bases between. Here the CDR3 DNA reads TGTGCCAGCAGTACCGAACGGGGCTCCTACAATGAGCAGTTCTTC. Its protein is CASSTERGSYNEQFF.

This clonotype was counted at least ten times. The genes are TRBV28 and TRBJ2-1, with TRBD1 matching 7 bases. The CDR3 consists of 18 residues. The ends lost 6 bases at V and 0 bases at J; junction bases unmatched: 14. CDR1 MDHEN and CDR2 SYDVKM come from the germline V gene. This CDR3 is CASSGTGVYFSSYNEQFF. The DNA of the CDR3 is TGTGCCAGCAGCGGTACAGGGGTCTACTTCAGCTCCTACAATGAGCAGTTCTTC.

In this sample, this clonotype turned up many times. This chain links TRBV27 with TRBJ1-4; no clear D. Germline lookup yields CDR1 MNHEY and CDR2 SMNVEV (reference sequence). Trimming cost V 0 bases and J 7 bases, with 9 bases left between them. This CDR3 has 14 amino acids. The CDR3 loop reads CASSLSMVGEKLFF. CDR3 in DNA: TGTGCCAGCAGTTTATCGATGGTCGGTGAAAAACTGTTTTTT.

In this sample, this clonotype turned up many times. V and J are TRBV7-9 and TRBJ2-4; the D call may be TRBD1 or TRBD2 (6 bases each). The V end was cut by 0 bases, the J end by 3 bases, with 12 bases between. CDR1 SEHNR and CDR2 FQNEAQ come from the germline V gene (reference sequence). The CDR3 totals 16 residues. The CDR3 DNA follows: TGTGCCAGCAGCTTAGCGACAGGAGGGTTCAAAAACATTCAGTACTTC. It yields the protein CASSLATGGFKNIQYF.

The rearrangement joins TRBV27 to TRBJ1-2; the match to TRBD1 covers 9 bases. V dropped 6 bases and J dropped 4; count of bases not matched to a gene: 9. Germline CDR1 and CDR2: MNHEY and SMNVEV (reference sequence). The CDR3 length is 15 residues. The CDR3 loop reads CASRLTQGASYGYTF. The CDR3 coding sequence is TGTGCCAGCAGACTAACACAGGGGGCCAGCTATGGCTACACCTTC.

Only one count was recorded for this clonotype. The rearrangement links TRBV2 to TRBJ1-4; D is unclear. V lost 5 bases, J lost 3 bases, and 10 bases lay in between. The CDR3 sequence is 14 residues long. Germline V gene sequence: CDR1 SNHLY, CDR2 FYNNEI. The CDR3 reads CASSYSGSNEKLFF. DNA of the CDR3: TGTGCCAGCAGTTATTCCGGTTCTAATGAAAAACTGTTTTTT.

The chain employs TRBV20-1 and TRBJ2-3; D may be TRBD1 or TRBD2 (6 bases each). Germline V gene lookup returns CDR1 DFQATT and CDR2 SNEGSKA (reference sequence). V dropped 3 bases and J dropped 2 bases, with 18 bases sitting between them. CDR3 length: 16 amino acids. This chain's CDR3 is CSASQGPGAYTDTQYF. CDR3 DNA: TGCAGTGCTAGTCAGGGCCCGGGGGCCTACACAGATACGCAGTATTTT.

This clonotype appeared a few times. This rearrangement joins TRBV19 to TRBJ1-2; D remains unclear. This CDR3 has 14 amino acids. In germline, CDR1 is LNHDA, CDR2 SQIVND (reference sequence). V was cut by 3 bases and J by 6 bases, with 14 bases left in between. This CDR3 reads CASSMNQDPDGYTF. CDR3 DNA: TGTGCCAGTAGTATGAACCAGGACCCGGATGGCTACACCTTC. Supplemented by reference TRBV19 and TRBJ1-2, the full variable domain reads DGGITQSPKYLFRKEGQNVTLSCEQNLNHDAMYWYRQDPGQGLRLIYYSQIVNDFQKGDIAEGYSVSREKKESFPLTVTSAQKNPTAFYLCASSMNQDPDGYTFGSGTRLTVV.

This clonotype was detected only a few times. This chain joins TRBV11-2 and TRBJ2-1, with TRBD2 matching 13 bases. Germline loops: CDR1 SGHAT, CDR2 FQNNGV. V shed 2 bases, J shed 15 bases, and the junction held 10 bases outside the gene matches. This CDR3 has 15 residues. The DNA of the CDR3 is TGTGCCAGCAGCTTATCCGCACTACTAGCGGGAGGGCCGTTCTTC. Its protein product is CASSLSALLAGGPFF.

This clonotype was picked up a small number of times. The chain couples TRBV20-1 to TRBJ2-5; no clear D. The CDR3 is 12 residues long. CDR1 and CDR2 (germline): DFQATT, SNEGSKA (reference sequence). Trimming removed 2 bases from V and 5 bases from J, with 9 bases in between. CDR3 loop: CSARWVGETQYF. The CDR3 region has the DNA TGCAGTGCTAGATGGGTTGGCGAGACCCAGTACTTC.